These T cell receptor beta chains were read from a single sample in a study of somatic mutations in cytotoxic T cells in rheumatoid arthritis. Profiled with immunoSEQ multiplex PCR; TCRdb holds only in-frame clones, not every one. Seen here are about 17,000 clones, around 70% observed once, and the top ten hold about 5%. Sequencing was done on a sample of CD8+ T cells sorted from blood. Receptor source: a man aged 60 to 75 in good health. Each CDR3 is given with its conserved first and last residue. A D gene is named only where the DNA matches it firmly. Clone size is shown for a subset of rows, as once, few, many or a class of expanded clone.

CDR3,DNA,J,D,size,V
CASSHRGSMNTEAFF,TGTGCCAGCAGCCACAGGGGAAGCATGAACACTGAAGCTTTCTTT,TRBJ1-1,TRBD1,-,TRBV13
CASSYTGQDGEQYF,TGTGCCAGCAGTTACACGGGACAGGATGGCGAGCAGTACTTC,TRBJ2-7,TRBD1,few,TRBV6-5
CASSYRGQREQYF,TGTGCCAGCAGTTACCGGGGACAGCGCGAGCAGTACTTC,TRBJ2-7,TRBD1,-,TRBV6-5
CASSLVAGTSGRAGTQYF,TGTGCTAGCAGCTTAGTCGCCGGGACTAGCGGGAGGGCCGGGACCCAGTACTTC,TRBJ2-5,TRBD2,-,TRBV7-7
CASSLRGTGSQPQHF,TGTGCCAGCAGTCTCCGCGGGACAGGCAGTCAGCCCCAGCATTTT,TRBJ1-5,TRBD1,-,TRBV6-5
CASSPSPLREEPQETQYF,TGTGCCAGCAGCCCTAGTCCTCTGCGCGAAGAGCCTCAAGAGACCCAGTACTTC,TRBJ2-5,-,-,TRBV7-9
CASRWGRTGELFF,TGTGCCAGCAGATGGGGGAGGACCGGGGAGCTGTTTTTT,TRBJ2-2,-,-,TRBV27
CASRKGEYNQPQHF,TGTGCCAGCAGGAAGGGAGAGTACAATCAGCCCCAGCATTTT,TRBJ1-5,-,-,TRBV2
CASSIQGGYNSPLHF,TGTGCCAGCAGCATACAGGGGGGCTATAATTCACCCCTCCACTTT,TRBJ1-6,TRBD1,-,TRBV13
CASSLKGAGGGYNEQFF,TGTGCCAGCAGCCTAAAAGGAGCGGGAGGGGGTTACAATGAGCAGTTCTTC,TRBJ2-1,TRBD2,-,TRBV7-6
CASTPGGGGDTQYF,TGCGCCAGCACCCCCGGTGGGGGCGGAGATACGCAGTATTTT,TRBJ2-3,-,-,TRBV5-1
CAWSWRNQETQYF,TGTGCCTGGAGTTGGCGGAATCAAGAGACCCAGTACTTC,TRBJ2-5,-,-,TRBV30
CATLGQLAEKLFF,TGTGCCACCCTGGGACAATTAGCCGAAAAACTGTTTTTT,TRBJ1-4,-,few,TRBV7-9
CSVEMRDYEQYF,TGCAGCGTTGAAATGAGGGACTACGAGCAGTACTTC,TRBJ2-7,-,-,TRBV29-1
CASSEFGINISYEQYF,TGTGCCAGCAGTGAATTTGGCATCAACATCTCCTACGAGCAGTACTTC,TRBJ2-7,-,-,TRBV2